Below are 26 T cell receptor beta chains sequenced from a single sample in a study of T cells in Graves' hyperthyroidism and ophthalmopathy. RNA transcripts gave rise to amplified TCR beta CDR3 regions. TCR CDR3 regions were first amplified by RT-PCR with HTBI primers. In TCRdb, the multiplex PCR reads were re-called with MiXCR into one record per CDR3 protein. The sample lists about 560,000 distinct CDR3 sequences, 15% to 20% occurring once. The sample was blood. Receptors originate from a woman aged 18-35 years with Graves' hyperthyroidism.

This clonotype has only a few counts. One end of the junction is discordant with germline, which a read error may explain. J is TRBJ2-3 and V is TRBV2, with D tentatively TRBD2 (5 bases). The CDR3 is 13 amino acids. Germline CDR1 is SNHLY and CDR2 is FYNNEI. CDR3 sequence reads: CASSTVWGDTRYF. The CDR3 nucleotides read TGTGCCAGCAGTACGGTCTGGGGAGATACGCGGTATTTT.

This clonotype has more than one count but fewer than ten. The chain combines TRBV12-5 with TRBJ1-6; D is ambiguous. From germline, CDR1 is LGHNT and CDR2 FRNRAP. V lost 1 base to trimming and J lost 11 bases, with 12 bases between them. The length of the CDR3 is 14 residues. The chain's CDR3 is CASGLEFWATPLHF. CDR3 coding DNA: TGTGCTAGTGGTTTGGAATTCTGGGCGACACCCCTCCACTTT.

This clonotype was seen at least ten times. The chain employs TRBV5-1 and TRBJ2-5; D possibly corresponds to TRBD1 (5 bases). Germline CDR1 SGHRS, CDR2 YFSETQ. CDR3 length equals 14 residues. Trimming pared 4 bases from V and 0 bases from J, leaving 10 bases between. The CDR3 protein is CASSAGHYQETQYF. The CDR3 coding sequence is TGCGCCAGCAGCGCCGGACACTACCAAGAGACCCAGTACTTC.

This chain connects TRBV4-1 to TRBJ1-2, with TRBD1 as a possible D gene (5 bases). V lost 0 bases to trimming and J lost 1 base, with 15 bases between them. Per the germline V gene, CDR1 is MGHRA and CDR2 is YSYEKL. This CDR3 contains 17 residues. CDR3 in amino acids: CASSQDRYGRDNYGYTF. The CDR3 DNA sequence: TGCGCCAGCAGCCAAGATAGATACGGCAGGGATAACTATGGCTACACCTTC.

The V call is TRBV7-8, the J call TRBJ2-6, with D tentatively TRBD2 (5 bases). V was trimmed by 5 bases and J by 13 bases, leaving 9 bases between them. This CDR3 comprises 11 residues. CDR1 is SGHVS, CDR2 FQNEAQ, per germline. CDR3 DNA sequence: TGTGCCAGCAGCCCGGAGCGGGTCCTGACTTTC. Amino acid sequence: CASSPERVLTF.

This clonotype was seen only a few times. The rearrangement joins TRBV20-1 to TRBJ2-7; TRBD1 aligns across 7 bases. CDR3 size: 14 residues. CDR1 is DFQATT and CDR2 is SNEGSKA in the germline V gene (reference sequence). With V trimmed by 1 base and J by 2 bases, 5 bases remained unmatched. The DNA for the CDR3 is TGCAGTGCTAGAGGACGGGACAGTCCCTACGAGCAGTACTTC. It translates to CSARGRDSPYEQYF.

This clonotype appeared many times. The chain combines TRBV7-2 with TRBJ2-3, with unresolved D. V gave up 5 bases and J gave up 7 bases, with 19 bases separating them. The CDR3 sequence is 15 residues long. CDR1 SGHTA and CDR2 FQGNSA come from the germline V gene. The DNA for the CDR3 is TGTGCCAGCAGCCTACCGGGCCCCCAGGTCTATACGCAGTATTTT. It yields the protein CASSLPGPQVYTQYF.

This clonotype occurred many times. This chain joins TRBV5-1 and TRBJ2-3; D is ambiguous. Trimming shortened V by 0 bases and J by 2 bases, and 10 bases separated the two germline ends. The CDR3 has 15 amino acids. Germline V CDR1 and CDR2: SGHRS, YFSETQ. CDR3 protein: CASSLASVVTDTQYF. CDR3 sequence (DNA): TGCGCCAGCAGCTTGGCCTCGGTAGTCACAGATACGCAGTATTTT. Supplemented by reference TRBV5-1 and TRBJ2-3, the full variable domain reads KAGVTQTPRYLIKTRGQQVTLSCSPISGHRSVSWYQQTPGQGLQFLFEYFSETQRNKGNFPGRFSGRQFSNSRSEMNVSTLELGDSALYLCASSLASVVTDTQYFGPGTRLTVL.

This clonotype has ten or more counts. CDR3 region: CATSRDPTSSDTQYF. Written as DNA, the CDR3 is TGTGCCACCAGCAGAGACCCGACTAGCTCGGATACGCAGTATTTT. The V call is TRBV15, the J call TRBJ2-3, with TRBD2 matching 7 bases. The CDR3 length is 15 residues. V dropped 0 bases and J dropped 6; count of bases not matched to a gene: 6. Germline values: CDR1 LNHNV, CDR2 YYDKDF (reference sequence).

Only a few counts were recorded for this clonotype. One junction end does not reproduce the germline sequence, and a read error may be involved. This rearrangement joins TRBV5-4 to TRBJ2-1, with a tentative D call TRBD2 (5 bases). Germline-derived CDR1 and CDR2 are SGHNT and YYREEE (reference sequence). CDR3 length: 15 residues. CDR3 sequence reads: CASSRDLLTYYEQFF. The CDR3 nucleotides are TGTGCCAGCAGCCGGGATCTCCTTACCTACTATGAGCAGTTCTTC.

There are many counts of this clonotype. The J gene is TRBJ1-4, the V gene TRBV6-5, with D perhaps TRBD1 (6 bases). The germline gives CDR1 MNHEY, CDR2 SVGAGI. V was shortened by 0 bases and J by 4 bases, with 9 bases between the two germline ends. This CDR3 is 15 amino acids long. Here the CDR3 reads CASSYSSGVNEKLFF. In DNA, the CDR3 is TGTGCCAGCAGTTACTCTTCAGGGGTTAATGAAAAACTGTTTTTT.

The rearrangement links TRBV5-1 to TRBJ2-2; the D gene is possibly TRBD1 (5 bases). Trimming shortened V by 1 base and J by 2 bases, and 15 bases separated the two germline ends. The germline gives CDR1 SGHRS, CDR2 YFSETQ. This CDR3 region has 17 residues. Here the CDR3 reads CASSLTVAGINTGELFF. CDR3 DNA sequence: TGCGCCAGCAGCTTGACGGTGGCAGGGATTAACACCGGGGAGCTGTTTTTT.

This rearrangement joins TRBV7-9 to TRBJ1-6; D is unclear. The CDR3 is 14 amino acids. V was trimmed by 11 bases and J by 0 bases, leaving 11 bases between them. Looked up from germline, CDR1 is SEHNR and CDR2 is FQNEAQ (reference sequence). As DNA, the CDR3 is TGTGCCGGACGAGCTAGCTCCTATAATTCACCCCTCCACTTT. This encodes CAGRASSYNSPLHF.

The sample holds a few counts of this clonotype. J is TRBJ2-7 and V is TRBV6-2 or TRBV6-3; the D call may be TRBD1 or TRBD2 (7 bases each). CDR1 is MNHEY, CDR2 SVGEGT, per germline. Trimming took 11 bases from V and 3 from J, leaving 20 bases between them. The CDR3 has 14 amino acids. CDR3 nucleotides: TGTGCCTCCGAGGGGGGACAGCGGGACTACGAGCAGTACTTC. Encoded protein: CASEGGQRDYEQYF.

This clonotype was observed a few times. The J gene is TRBJ2-4, the V gene TRBV20-1; D uncertain. The V gene's germline CDR1 is DFQATT and CDR2 SNEGSKA (reference sequence). V was shortened by 5 bases and J by 0 bases, with 8 bases between the two germline ends. The CDR3 sequence is 13 residues long. The CDR3 bases are TGCAGTGCTTTCACCTTAGCCAAAAACATTCAGTACTTC. Translating gives CSAFTLAKNIQYF.

The rearrangement links TRBV27 to TRBJ1-5; a weak D match, TRBD1 (5 bases). Germline loops: CDR1 MNHEY, CDR2 SMNVEV (reference sequence). Trimming cost V 5 bases and J 1 base, with 9 bases left between them. CDR3 length equals 14 residues. CDR3 sequence: CASSGSGSNQPQHF. The CDR3 DNA follows: TGTGCCAGCAGTGGATCAGGGAGCAATCAGCCCCAGCATTTT.

This clonotype was observed at least ten times. The chain has TRBV7-2 and TRBJ2-3; D not resolved. V was cut by 3 bases and J by 2 bases, with 6 bases left in between. CDR3 length: 13 residues. Per the germline V gene, CDR1 is SGHTA and CDR2 is FQGNSA. In DNA, the CDR3 is TGTGCCAGCAGCTTTAGTACCACAGATACGCAGTATTTT. Protein product: CASSFSTTDTQYF.

This clonotype was recorded a few times. This chain joins TRBV24-1 and TRBJ1-5; the D is unclear. The CDR3 has 14 residues. V was pared by 3 bases and J by 3 bases, with 8 bases between. Germline V gives CDR1 KGHDR, CDR2 SFDVKD. The CDR3 nucleotides read TGTGCCACCAGTGATGTCACGGACAATCAGCCCCAGCATTTT. Its protein product is CATSDVTDNQPQHF.

Remarks on this clonotype: A much larger clone differs by one base, so this may be a read error. The J gene is TRBJ2-5, the V gene TRBV6-1, with 11 bases that match TRBD2. Germline loops: CDR1 MNHNS, CDR2 SASEGT. This CDR3 spans 16 amino acids. CDR3 DNA sequence: TGTGCCAGCAGCTCCGGACTAGCGGGCTTTCAAGAGATCCAGTACTTC. It translates to CASSSGLAGFQEIQYF.

In this sample, this clonotype turned up once. The chain has TRBV28 and TRBJ2-5, with TRBD1 matching 8 bases. J was trimmed by 2 bases and V by 4 bases; bases with no gene match: 9. CDR1 and CDR2 (germline): MDHEN, SYDVKM. The CDR3 totals 16 residues. CDR3 nucleotide sequence: TGTGCCAGCAGTTCACCGGGACAGGTGGGGCAAGAGACCCAGTACTTC. This encodes CASSSPGQVGQETQYF. The full variable domain, in which reference TRBV28 and TRBJ2-5 provide the parts outside the CDR3, is DVKVTQSSRYLVKRTGEKVFLECVQDMDHENMFWYRQDPGLGLRLIYFSYDVKMKEKGDIPEGYSVSREKKERFSLILESASTNQTSMYLCASSSPGQVGQETQYFGPGTRLLVL.

Regarding this clonotype: A much larger clonotype is one base distant, so this may be a read error. This chain joins TRBV12-3 or TRBV12-4 and TRBJ2-3; 10 positions match TRBD2. The V segment lost 3 bases and the J segment 5 bases; nucleotides outside the gene matches: 8. The CDR3 extends over 16 amino acids. CDR3 amino acids: CASSLLLAGVLDTQYF. The CDR3 DNA sequence: TGTGCCAGCAGTTTGCTTCTAGCGGGAGTTTTAGATACGCAGTATTTT.

The gene calls are TRBV6-2 or TRBV6-3 and TRBJ2-7; a weak D match, TRBD1 (5 bases). CDR1 MNHEY and CDR2 SVGEGT come from the germline V gene. V lost 8 bases and J 2 bases, leaving 19 bases between the germline ends. CDR3 size: 15 residues. The CDR3 protein is CASGRMIRVPYEQYF. CDR3 nucleotide sequence: TGTGCCAGCGGCCGGATGATCAGGGTCCCCTACGAGCAGTACTTC.

This clonotype was recorded a few times. V gene TRBV29-1 combines with J gene TRBJ1-1; no firm D call. The V end was cut by 6 bases, the J end by 0 bases, with 11 bases between. CDR1 is SQVTM, CDR2 ANQGSEA, per germline. This CDR3 region has 13 residues. For the CDR3, the DNA is TGCAGCGTCGTGGCAGATATGAACACTGAAGCTTTCTTT. This sequence encodes CSVVADMNTEAFF.

At least ten counts were recorded for this clonotype. The gene calls are TRBV28 and TRBJ1-1; tentatively, D is TRBD1 (5 bases). The germline V gene has CDR1 MDHEN and CDR2 SYDVKM. V lost 6 bases and J lost 8, with 31 bases in between. The length of the CDR3 is 18 residues. The CDR3 DNA sequence: TGTGCCAGCAGATCATCCGTCCGTACGGGCACAAGGGGAAACGAAGCTTTCTTT. Its protein is CASRSSVRTGTRGNEAFF.

Here the CDR3 reads CASSLGDREAFF. DNA for the CDR3: TGCGCCAGCAGCTTGGGGGACAGGGAAGCTTTCTTT. V gene TRBV5-1 combines with J gene TRBJ1-1, with 8 bases aligning to TRBD1. The CDR3 has 12 amino acids. The V segment lost 0 bases and the J segment 8 bases; nucleotides outside the gene matches: 0. CDR1 is SGHRS, CDR2 YFSETQ, per germline. Drawing the rest from reference TRBV5-1 and TRBJ1-1, the complete variable domain is KAGVTQTPRYLIKTRGQQVTLSCSPISGHRSVSWYQQTPGQGLQFLFEYFSETQRNKGNFPGRFSGRQFSNSRSEMNVSTLELGDSALYLCASSLGDREAFFGQGTRLTVV.

V usage is TRBV4-2 and J usage is TRBJ2-7; tentative D call: TRBD2 (5 bases). The CDR3 is 16 residues long. Trimming left V 2 bases short and J 5 bases short, with 19 bases between. Germline V gene lookup returns CDR1 LGHNA and CDR2 YNFKEQ. CDR3 region: CASSQMAPGTGDEQYF. The CDR3 DNA reads TGTGCCAGCAGCCAAATGGCTCCGGGAACCGGGGACGAGCAGTACTTC.